Listed below are T cell receptor beta chains from one sample, sequenced in a study of cytomegalovirus exposure and HLA in healthy donors. Using immunoSEQ multiplex PCR, the repertoire was profiled, and TCRdb retains in-frame clones only, with some absent. Here the sample spans some 110,000 clones, about 15% being singletons. Material for sequencing was PBMCs. The receptors were gathered from a female donor in good health and CMV-seronegative. Both conserved end residues are part of each CDR3. The D gene is left open where the match is weak. The size field is filled for only some rows; it gives once, few, many or a size class.

TRBJ2-1,TRBV5-6,NA,few,CASSLAGGIYHEQFF,TGTGCCAGCAGCTTGGCCGGGGGAATCTACCATGAGCAGTTCTTC
TRBJ2-2,TRBV7-6,TRBD2,NA,CASSVGTSGGLNTGELFF,TGTGCCAGCAGCGTTGGGACTAGCGGGGGGTTGAACACCGGGGAGCTGTTTTTT
TRBJ2-5,TRBV5-4,TRBD2,few,CASSRELAGGEETQYF,TGTGCCAGCAGCCGGGAACTAGCGGGAGGGGAGGAGACCCAGTACTTC
TRBJ2-7,TRBV4-1,NA,NA,CASSRGGEQYF,TGCGCCAGCAGCCGAGGAGGCGAGCAGTACTTC
TRBJ1-1,TRBV19,NA,few,CASSPIHRGGNTEAFF,TGTGCCAGTAGTCCAATTCACCGTGGAGGAAACACTGAAGCTTTCTTT
TRBJ1-1,TRBV7-3,NA,NA,CASSLSGGVGAFF,TGTGCCAGCAGCTTATCGGGGGGCGTCGGAGCTTTCTTT
TRBJ1-2,TRBV29-1,NA,NA,CSVERGGRGYNYGYTF,TGCAGCGTTGAGAGGGGGGGACGGGGTTATAACTATGGCTACACCTTC
TRBJ1-5,TRBV28,TRBD1,few,CASRVQGYQPQHF,TGTGCCAGCAGGGTACAGGGGTATCAGCCCCAGCATTTT
TRBJ2-3,TRBV7-8,NA,NA,CASSFSTDTQYF,TGTGCCAGCAGCTTTTCAACAGATACGCAGTATTTT
TRBJ1-6,TRBV9,TRBD1,few,CASSPGTGKSPLHF,TGTGCCAGCAGCCCCGGGACAGGGAAATCACCCCTCCACTTT
TRBJ2-5,TRBV14,NA,NA,CASSQWGPQETQYF,TGTGCCAGCAGCCAATGGGGGCCCCAAGAGACCCAGTACTTC
TRBJ1-4,TRBV29-1,NA,NA,CSAIPGDNNEKLFF,TGCAGCGCAATTCCCGGGGACAATAATGAAAAACTGTTTTTT
TRBJ2-5,TRBV19,NA,few,CASSIGLKQETQYF,TGTGCCAGTAGTATAGGGCTCAAGCAAGAGACCCAGTACTTC
TRBJ1-2,TRBV5-4,NA,few,CASSLGPGSGYTF,TGTGCCAGCAGCTTAGGCCCCGGGTCTGGCTACACCTTC
TRBJ1-2,TRBV18,TRBD1,NA,CASSQSDRVLMGYTF,TGTGCCAGCTCACAGAGCGACAGGGTCCTAATGGGCTACACCTTC
TRBJ2-7,TRBV6-5,TRBD2,few,CASSYSRSGSYEQYF,TGTGCCAGCAGTTACTCGCGTAGCGGGAGCTACGAGCAGTACTTC
TRBJ2-2,TRBV6-1,TRBD1,few,CASSAGQGNTGELFF,TGTGCCAGCAGTGCGGGACAGGGGAACACCGGGGAGCTGTTTTTT
TRBJ2-3,TRBV29-1,NA,few,CSVTDGGGLDTQYF,TGCAGCGTTACGGACGGGGGTGGGCTGGATACGCAGTATTTT
TRBJ2-1,TRBV18,TRBD2,few,CASSPNIAGGSNEQFF,TGTGCCAGCTCACCAAATATAGCGGGGGGGTCCAATGAGCAGTTCTTC
TRBJ1-1,TRBV30,NA,NA,CAWRRGFTEAFF,TGTGCCTGGAGGCGGGGTTTCACTGAAGCTTTCTTT
TRBJ2-1,TRBV4-2,NA,few,CASSQSNLPSYNEQFF,TGTGCCAGCAGCCAGTCTAACTTGCCCTCCTACAATGAGCAGTTCTTC
TRBJ2-3,TRBV9,NA,few,CASSVRDGRRGKGSTDTQYF,TGTGCCAGCAGCGTACGGGATGGGCGGAGGGGAAAGGGAAGCACAGATACGCAGTATTTT
TRBJ2-6,TRBV6-6,TRBD1,NA,CASSLDRGAGANVLTF,TGTGCCAGCAGTTTAGACAGGGGAGCTGGGGCCAACGTCCTGACTTTC
TRBJ1-3,TRBV29-1,NA,NA,CSVAGAGNTIYF,TGCAGCGTTGCAGGGGCTGGAAACACCATATATTTT
TRBJ2-2,TRBV27,NA,NA,CASSLESKTGELFF,TGTGCCAGCAGTTTAGAATCTAAGACCGGGGAGCTGTTTTTT
TRBJ2-7,TRBV6-6,TRBD2,NA,CASSIWTSGAYEQYF,TGTGCCAGCAGTATCTGGACTAGCGGGGCCTACGAGCAGTACTTC
TRBJ1-5,TRBV11-2,NA,few,CASSLAGNQPQHF,TGTGCCAGCAGCTTAGCGGGGAATCAGCCCCAGCATTTT
TRBJ2-3,TRBV30,NA,few,CAWSLTDTQYF,TGTGCCTGGAGTCTAACTGATACGCAGTATTTT
TRBJ2-7,TRBV6-5,TRBD2,NA,CASSYPLGGVYEQYF,TGTGCCAGCAGTTACCCCCTTGGGGGGGTCTACGAGCAGTACTTC
TRBJ2-5,TRBV6-5,NA,NA,CASSLGAGGRETQYF,TGTGCCAGCAGCCTCGGGGCAGGGGGGAGGGAGACCCAGTACTTC
TRBJ2-6,TRBV4-3,NA,few,CASSPLGAGFGANVLTF,TGCGCCAGCAGCCCCCTTGGAGCAGGGTTCGGGGCCAACGTCCTGACTTTC
TRBJ1-1,TRBV20-1,NA,NA,CSARDSPEAFF,TGCAGTGCTAGAGATTCTCCTGAAGCTTTCTTT
TRBJ1-3,TRBV4-3,NA,NA,CASSQDLSSGNTIYF,TGCGCCAGCAGCCAAGATCTTAGCTCTGGAAACACCATATATTTT
TRBJ2-5,TRBV4-3,TRBD1,NA,CASSPDRGHETQYF,TGCGCCAGCAGCCCCGACAGGGGGCATGAGACCCAGTACTTC
TRBJ2-5,TRBV7-2,TRBD2,few,CASSLVGGGAQETQYF,TGTGCCAGCAGCTTAGTCGGCGGGGGGGCCCAAGAGACCCAGTACTTC
TRBJ1-5,TRBV6-6,TRBD1,few,CASSPTGYNQPQHF,TGTGCCAGCAGTCCGACAGGGTACAATCAGCCCCAGCATTTT
TRBJ1-1,TRBV28,NA,NA,CASSSPGDTVTFF,TGTGCCAGCAGTTCCCCCGGGGATACGGTGACTTTCTTT
TRBJ1-5,TRBV19,NA,few,CASRTIRGNQPQHF,TGTGCCAGTAGAACTATCAGGGGCAATCAGCCCCAGCATTTT
TRBJ1-2,TRBV10-2,TRBD1,NA,CASSAGTGATGYTF,TGCGCCAGCAGCGCCGGGACAGGGGCGACGGGCTACACCTTC
TRBJ2-7,TRBV29-1,TRBD1,NA,CSVMGQGTNEQYF,TGCAGCGTGATGGGACAGGGAACCAACGAGCAGTACTTC
TRBJ1-5,TRBV2,NA,few,CASSEGGNQPQHF,TGTGCCAGCAGTGAGGGGGGAAATCAGCCCCAGCATTTT
TRBJ2-2,TRBV6-5,NA,NA,CASSSDARGNTGELFF,TGTGCCAGCAGTTCGGATGCCAGGGGGAACACCGGGGAGCTGTTTTTT
TRBJ1-2,TRBV7-2,NA,few,CASSLDRSYGYTF,TGTGCCAGCAGCTTAGACAGGAGCTATGGCTACACCTTC
TRBJ1-1,TRBV11-2,NA,NA,CASSLAPGVRAEAFF,TGTGCCAGCAGCTTAGCCCCAGGGGTGCGGGCTGAAGCTTTCTTT
TRBJ2-3,TRBV5-1,TRBD2,few,CASSLGLAGGRSTDTQYF,TGCGCCAGCAGCTTAGGGCTAGCGGGAGGGCGAAGCACAGATACGCAGTATTTT
TRBJ2-7,TRBV5-1,TRBD2,few,CASSYGTSVSYEQYF,TGCGCCAGCAGCTACGGGACTAGCGTCTCCTACGAGCAGTACTTC
TRBJ2-3,TRBV27,TRBD2,NA,CASSPSGLASTDTQYF,TGTGCCAGCAGCCCTTCGGGACTAGCGAGCACAGATACGCAGTATTTT
TRBJ2-3,TRBV2,NA,few,CASSEGLTTQYF,TGTGCCAGCAGTGAAGGACTAACTACGCAGTATTTT
TRBJ1-3,TRBV10-1,TRBD1,NA,CARQGSSGNTIYF,TGCGCCCGACAGGGGTCTTCTGGAAACACCATATATTTT
TRBJ2-1,TRBV7-9,TRBD2,NA,CASSLGTSGTYNEQFF,TGTGCCAGCAGCTTAGGGACTAGCGGGACCTACAATGAGCAGTTCTTC
TRBJ2-3,TRBV25-1,TRBD1,NA,CASSQGVSQYF,TGTGCCAGCAGTCAGGGGGTTTCGCAGTATTTT
TRBJ2-3,TRBV6-1,NA,NA,CACLRTSIPSDTQYF,TGTGCCTGCCTTCGGACTTCCATTCCTTCGGATACGCAGTATTTT
TRBJ2-2,TRBV5-1,NA,NA,CASSLEGGRTGELFF,TGCGCCAGCAGCTTGGAGGGGGGGCGAACCGGGGAGCTGTTTTTT
TRBJ2-7,TRBV30,TRBD1,few,CAWSGQGIEQYF,TGTGCCTGGAGTGGACAGGGGATCGAGCAGTACTTC
TRBJ1-5,TRBV5-1,NA,few,CASSLAWRDLNQPQHF,TGCGCCAGCAGCTTGGCGTGGAGGGACCTAAATCAGCCCCAGCATTTT
TRBJ1-2,TRBV7-8,NA,NA,CASSLVVGEEIRGYTF,TGTGCCAGCAGCTTAGTAGTAGGGGAAGAGATTCGTGGCTACACCTTC
TRBJ2-3,TRBV9,NA,NA,CASSVTPRDTQYF,TGTGCCAGCAGCGTAACCCCTAGAGATACGCAGTATTTT
TRBJ1-5,TRBV29-1,TRBD1,NA,CSVSSGTGRNQPQHF,TGCAGCGTTTCCTCCGGGACAGGGCGGAATCAGCCCCAGCATTTT
TRBJ2-7,TRBV6-6,NA,few,CASSYHEDGYEQYF,TGTGCCAGCAGTTACCACGAAGACGGGTACGAGCAGTACTTC